The T cell receptor (beta chain) under discussion was sequenced for a study of Ad26.COV2.S vaccination and SARS-CoV-2 variants. Indicated treatment: some 19 received Ad26.COV2.S at low or high dose, single or two shots; 5 received placebo; per-sample allocation not given. The samples were gathered on day 63 after the first injection of vaccine or placebo. Recruitment in Boston yielded a donor of adult age, 18-55 years. Sequenced by immunoSEQ multiplex PCR; TCRdb stores in-frame clones only, minus some. The sample yields 350,000 to 400,000 clones, around 91% seen once. The starting material was peripheral blood, obtained in a trial of Ad26.COV2.S vaccine versus placebo. This clonotype was sampled from a person between 18 and 65 years old who received the Ad26.COV2.S COVID-19 vaccine or a placebo.

The CDR3 loop is CASSQEGKGYTGELFF. As DNA, the CDR3 is TGCGCCAGCAGCCAAGAGGGCAAGGGGTACACCGGGGAGCTGTTTTTT. The chain links TRBV4-1 to TRBJ2-2; the D gene is possibly TRBD1 (5 bases). Germline V gene lookup returns CDR1 MGHRA and CDR2 YSYEKL. V lost 0 bases to trimming and J lost 3 bases, with 11 bases between them. The CDR3 covers 16 residues.